This TCR beta chain came from a study of PD-1 blockade in mismatch repair-deficient tumors. Across the study: Patients had over ten mismatch repair-deficient cancer types and were previously treated and progressing.

Turning to this clone: Antigen specificity is unknown.

General study points: Tumor-resident clones, often absent from pretreatment blood, expanded after pembrolizumab and then contracted.

Here immunoSEQ multiplex PCR was the method, and the copy in TCRdb shows in-frame clones only, minus some. Seen here are about 40,000 clones, around 84% observed once, and the top ten hold under 5%. PCR or immunohistochemistry showed mismatch repair deficiency in every enrolled patient. The TCR-sequenced patients were a few responders to pembrolizumab. This TCR derives from an adult with mismatch repair-deficient cancer. Material: peripheral blood, obtained 76 weeks after starting pembrolizumab.

DNA for the CDR3: TGTGCCAGCAGCTTAATCCTCGGACAGTCTGGAGCTTTCTTT. Translated, it gives CASSLILGQSGAFF. The chain couples TRBV5-5 to TRBJ1-1, with D possibly matching TRBD1 (6 bases). V lost 2 bases to trimming and J lost 10 bases, with 18 bases between them. Germline V gives CDR1 SGHKS, CDR2 YYEKEE (reference sequence). This CDR3 region has 14 residues.